What follows describes a single T cell receptor (beta chain). The target antigen is unknown. These data belong to a study of T cell responses to AZD1222 COVID-19 vaccine. Study-wide results and limits: At study baseline, merely more than 5 AZD1222 recipients were seropositive.

The assay was immunoSEQ multiplex PCR, and TCRdb's table has in-frame clones only and misses some. The sample contains under 95,000 clones, over 70% of which appear only once. Germline V gene lookup returns CDR1 LGHDT and CDR2 YNNKEL (reference sequence). V lost 7 bases and J 4 bases, leaving 13 bases between the germline ends. This CDR3 has 13 amino acids. The sequence came from an adult in good health. The sample consisted of peripheral blood, taken on day 0 of AZD1222 vaccination. The rearrangement links TRBV3-1 (or the pseudogene TRBV3-2) to TRBJ1-1, with D hard to call. The CDR3 is CASTHSVGTEAFF. CDR3 nucleotide sequence: TGTGCCAGCACCCACTCCGTGGGCACTGAAGCTTTCTTT.